The 22 T cell receptor beta chains reported below all come from one sample, sequenced in a study of blood T cells in healthy people across ages. It was with a sample-barcoded 5' primer and a J-beta primer mix that a second PCR of roughly 7 to 12 cycles was run. TCRdb ran MiXCR on the 5' RACE reads and lists one entry per CDR3 protein. This table holds about 1,500,000 distinct CDR3 sequences, 42% found once. The specimen was blood. These receptors were obtained from a woman under 30 in good health.

This clonotype was counted a few times. The CDR3 spells CSARGSTNEKLFF. CDR3 bases: TGCAGTGCTAGGGGGTCAACTAATGAAAAACTGTTTTTT. V gene TRBV20-1 combines with J gene TRBJ1-4; D not resolved. Germline-derived CDR1 and CDR2 are DFQATT and SNEGSKA (reference sequence). This CDR3 spans 13 amino acids. Trimming took 3 bases from V and 0 from J, leaving 5 bases between them.

The gene calls are TRBV28 and TRBJ2-3; D not resolved. CDR3 length: 16 residues. The germline V gene encodes CDR1 MDHEN and CDR2 SYDVKM. The germline V and J ends were trimmed by 6 bases and 2 bases, with 18 bases remaining between them. In DNA form, the CDR3 reads TGTGCCAGCAGCAAAAGGGTGTCTCCTATCACAGATACGCAGTATTTT. It translates to CASSKRVSPITDTQYF. Drawing the rest from reference TRBV28 and TRBJ2-3, the complete variable domain is DVKVTQSSRYLVKRTGEKVFLECVQDMDHENMFWYRQDPGLGLRLIYFSYDVKMKEKGDIPEGYSVSREKKERFSLILESASTNQTSMYLCASSKRVSPITDTQYFGPGTRLTVL.

The chain recombines TRBV20-1 with TRBJ2-1; 10 bases align to TRBD2. V dropped 5 bases and J dropped 8; count of bases not matched to a gene: 12. Germline V gene data show CDR1 as DFQATT and CDR2 as SNEGSKA (reference sequence). This CDR3 has 15 residues. For the CDR3, the DNA is TGCAGTGCTGGTGGAGCGGGAGGGCCAAGGTATGAGCAGTTCTTC. This codes for CSAGGAGGPRYEQFF.

This chain joins TRBV20-1 and TRBJ1-5; D is perhaps TRBD1 (5 bases). CDR1 is DFQATT, CDR2 SNEGSKA, per germline (reference sequence). V lost 3 bases, J lost 6 bases, and 27 bases lay in between. The CDR3 extends over 18 amino acids. CDR3 sequence (DNA): TGCAGTGCTAGCCGTCGAACGGTACGGGACGTCCATAGTCAGCCCCAGCATTTT. Encoded protein: CSASRRTVRDVHSQPQHF.

As to this clonotype: One end of the junction fails to match germline, which may point to a read error. The V gene is TRBV7-7, the J gene TRBJ2-1; 7 nucleotides agree with TRBD1. Germline lookup yields CDR1 SSHAT and CDR2 FNYEAQ (reference sequence). The CDR3 is made up of 13 amino acids. The CDR3 reads CASSLVTGAEQFF. The CDR3 DNA reads as TGTGCTAGCAGCTTAGTTACAGGGGCTGAGCAGTTCTTC.

This clonotype was seen only a few times. This sequence joins TRBV4-1 and TRBJ2-3; TRBD1 agrees at 8 bases. CDR3 length equals 16 residues. With 4 bases clipped from V and 2 bases from J, the junction kept 8 bases outside the gene matches. Germline lookup yields CDR1 MGHRA and CDR2 YSYEKL. CDR3: CASSPQQGGLTDTQYF. Written as DNA, the CDR3 is TGCGCCAGCAGCCCGCAACAGGGGGGCCTCACAGATACGCAGTATTTT.

The CDR3 is CASSIRTGGNYGYTF. Here the CDR3 DNA reads TGTGCCAGCAGCATTCGGACAGGGGGTAACTATGGCTACACCTTC. This chain connects TRBV6-6 to TRBJ1-2; TRBD1 matches 10 bases. CDR3 length: 15 amino acids. Trimming cost V 6 bases and J 1 base; bases outside gene matches: 5. Germline V gives CDR1 MNHNY, CDR2 SVGAGI (reference sequence).

This clonotype was recorded a few times. This may stem from a read error, because a much larger clone lies one nucleotide away. V usage is TRBV20-1 and J usage is TRBJ2-1, with TRBD2 identical over 12 bases. The CDR3 contains 16 residues. V shed 3 bases and J 13 bases; nucleotides not matched to a gene: 16. The germline CDR1 and CDR2 sequences are DFQATT and SNEGSKA (reference sequence). The CDR3 loop is CSARERTSGKKETQFF. Here the CDR3 DNA reads TGCAGTGCTAGGGAGAGGACTAGCGGGAAGAAAGAGACCCAGTTCTTC.

This clonotype was observed once. V and J are TRBV7-6 and TRBJ2-1, with TRBD2 matching over 9 bases. CDR1 and CDR2 (germline): SGHVS, FNYEAQ. This CDR3 contains 17 residues. Trimming at V came to 5 bases and at J to 3 bases, leaving 11 bases not matched to a gene. CDR3 sequence reads: CASSPTQSGGSYNEQFF. In DNA form, the CDR3 reads TGTGCCAGCAGCCCCACCCAAAGCGGGGGGAGCTACAATGAGCAGTTCTTC.

J is TRBJ1-6 and V is TRBV12-3 or TRBV12-4; D might be TRBD1 (5 bases). Trimming cost V 1 base and J 7 bases, with 8 bases left between them. The CDR3 is 14 residues long. The CDR3 region is CASSLGGENSPLHF. CDR3 DNA: TGTGCCAGCAGTTTAGGAGGGGAAAATTCACCCCTCCACTTT.

This sequence joins TRBV7-3 and TRBJ2-4, with 8 bases lining up with TRBD2. CDR1 and CDR2 (germline): SGHTA, FQGTGA. Germline trimming cut 3 bases from V and 0 bases from J; bases unmatched to any gene: 10. This CDR3 comprises 18 residues. This CDR3 reads CASSFGGTSGVAKNIQYF. The CDR3 DNA follows: TGTGCCAGCAGCTTCGGGGGTACTAGCGGTGTAGCCAAAAACATTCAGTACTTC.

This clonotype was observed a few times. The chain uses TRBV3-1 and TRBJ2-3; TRBD2 matches 11 bases. Trimming cost V 5 bases and J 0 bases; bases outside gene matches: 4. The CDR3 is made up of 16 amino acids. The V gene's germline CDR1 is LGHDT and CDR2 YNNKEL (reference sequence). CDR3 DNA: TGTGCCAGCAGCGGGACTAGCGGTACTAGCACAGATACGCAGTATTTT. Translated: CASSGTSGTSTDTQYF.

The rearrangement links TRBV6-6 to TRBJ1-2; a possible D gene is TRBD1 (6 bases). The CDR3 is made up of 15 amino acids. The V gene's germline CDR1 is MNHNY and CDR2 SVGAGI (reference sequence). V lost 3 bases, J lost 4 bases, and 15 bases lay in between. CDR3: CASSYGGSFRYGYTF. The CDR3 DNA is TGTGCCAGCAGTTATGGGGGCAGTTTCCGCTATGGCTACACCTTC.

This clonotype was observed a handful of times. V usage is TRBV6-1 and J usage is TRBJ2-3, with D tentatively TRBD1 (5 bases). Trimming removed 5 bases from V and 2 bases from J, with 14 bases in between. CDR3 length equals 15 residues. Germline V CDR1 and CDR2: MNHNS, SASEGT. DNA of the CDR3: TGTGCCAGCAGTATACAGGTTTTTAACACAGATACGCAGTATTTT. This translates into CASSIQVFNTDTQYF.

The table lists this clonotype with many counts. This rearrangement joins TRBV12-3 or TRBV12-4 to TRBJ2-3; D is perhaps TRBD1 or TRBD2 (5 bases each). The V gene lost 3 bases and the J gene lost 4 bases, with 8 bases spanning the gap. The CDR3 consists of 13 residues. The CDR3 spells CASSLGTPDTQYF. CDR3 in DNA: TGTGCCAGCAGTTTGGGGACCCCAGATACGCAGTATTTT.

The rearrangement links TRBV9 to TRBJ2-3; 9 bases are a match to TRBD1. The junction had 11 bases not matched to a gene; V was cut back by 2 bases and J by 4 bases. The CDR3 has 17 residues. Germline lookup yields CDR1 SGDLS and CDR2 YYNGEE. This CDR3 is CASSVDRGQGRADTQYF. CDR3 nucleotide sequence: TGTGCCAGCAGCGTGGATCGGGGACAGGGTCGCGCAGATACGCAGTATTTT. The complete variable domain, with remaining parts taken from reference TRBV9 and TRBJ2-3, reads DSGVTQTPKHLITATGQRVTLRCSPRSGDLSVYWYQQSLDQGLQFLIQYYNGEERAKGNILERFSAQQFPDLHSELNLSSLELGDSALYFCASSVDRGQGRADTQYFGPGTRLTVL.

The gene calls are TRBV20-1 and TRBJ1-2, with 9 bases identical to TRBD1. CDR3 length: 14 amino acids. Germline assignment: CDR1 DFQATT and CDR2 SNEGSKA (reference sequence). V lost 1 base and J lost 4; bases outside the gene matches: 4. Here the CDR3 DNA reads TGCAGTGCTAGAGGGACAGGGGTTATCTATGGCTACACCTTC. It encodes CSARGTGVIYGYTF.

The chain couples TRBV15 to TRBJ2-3, with D maybe TRBD2 (6 bases). V gave up 8 bases and J gave up 14 bases, with 20 bases separating them. The germline gives CDR1 LNHNV, CDR2 YYDKDF (reference sequence). The CDR3 consists of 12 residues. CDR3 amino acids: CATDSGPRGMYF. The CDR3 nucleotides read TGTGCCACCGATAGCGGCCCCCGCGGGATGTATTTT. The full variable domain, in which reference TRBV15 and TRBJ2-3 provide the parts outside the CDR3, is DAMVIQNPRYQVTQFGKPVTLSCSQTLNHNVMYWYQQKSSQAPKLLFHYYDKDFNNEADTPDNFQSRRPNTSFCFLDIRSPGLGDTAMYLCATDSGPRGMYFGPGTRLTVL.

V usage is TRBV19 and J usage is TRBJ1-2; 11 positions agree with TRBD1. V lost 9 bases and J lost 7; bases outside the gene matches: 10. Germline V gives CDR1 LNHDA, CDR2 SQIVND (reference sequence). CDR3 length: 14 amino acids. Here the CDR3 reads CASSRPDRGPGYTF. The DNA of the CDR3 is TGTGCCAGCAGTCGACCGGACAGGGGGCCTGGCTACACCTTC.

This clonotype showed up just a few times. This chain links TRBV24-1 with TRBJ2-3; 9 nucleotides match TRBD1. The V gene end was trimmed by 3 bases and the J gene end by 3 bases; junction bases not matched to a gene: 6. In germline, CDR1 is KGHDR, CDR2 SFDVKD. The CDR3 covers 16 residues. The DNA of the CDR3 is TGTGCCACCAGTGATCAGAGCGGACAGGGGACAGATACGCAGTATTTT. This encodes CATSDQSGQGTDTQYF.

This clonotype was seen a handful of times. The rearrangement links TRBV2 to TRBJ1-2; D not resolved. V was clipped by 2 bases and J by 5 bases, with 6 bases between them. Germline CDR1 and CDR2: SNHLY and FYNNEI. The CDR3 totals 12 residues. As DNA, the CDR3 is TGTGCCAGCAGTGAATACCAGTATGGCTACACCTTC. It is translated as CASSEYQYGYTF.

The V call is TRBV28, the J call TRBJ1-2, with no clear D. Germline values: CDR1 MDHEN, CDR2 SYDVKM. The CDR3 has 13 amino acids. V was pared by 4 bases and J by 2 bases, with 8 bases between. The CDR3 loop is CASSSNPNYGYTF. CDR3 nucleotide sequence: TGTGCCAGCAGTTCCAACCCCAACTATGGCTACACCTTC.